Sequencing of this T cell receptor beta chain was carried out in a study of blood T cells in healthy people across ages. Looking at the study overall: Using template switching, researchers captured about one barcoded beta molecule for each two T cells.

CDR1 is DFQATT and CDR2 is SNEGSKA in the germline V gene (reference sequence). The trim removed 5 bases at V and 4 bases at J, leaving 12 bases unmatched. The CDR3 is 16 amino acids. A sample-barcoded 5' primer and a J-beta primer mix were used in a second PCR of roughly 6 to 11 cycles. CDR3-containing paired-end reads numbering at least 2.5 million came from each sample. Via MiXCR, TCRdb re-called the 5' RACE reads, giving one row per CDR3 protein. The sample lists about 800,000 distinct CDR3 sequences, 58% seen once, with 22% in the top ten. The sequenced material came from blood. V gene TRBV20-1 combines with J gene TRBJ1-1; TRBD1 aligns across 11 bases. The source of this sequence is a man aged 30 to 45 in good health. DNA for the CDR3: TGCAGTGCTGACCCGGGACAGGGGGTTCTAGGCACTGAAGCTTTCTTT. The encoded protein is CSADPGQGVLGTEAFF.